One T cell receptor (beta chain) is described in this entry. This entry is derived from a study of blood T cell repertoires in COVID-19. About the study: Whether acute or convalescent, the COVID-19 samples came from the United States, Italy and Spain. Sample material is recorded as cDNA or gDNA derived from T cells, B-cell-depleted T cells, or PBMCs.

CDR3 size: 11 residues. V dropped 4 bases and J dropped 4 bases, with 7 bases sitting between them. CDR1 is SQVTM and CDR2 is ANQGSEA in the germline V gene. Original methodology: Amplification from reference gene primers served as the basis for estimated nucleated cell counts. Repertoires were generated with immunoSEQ multiplex PCR, while TCRdb's copy carries only in-frame clones and drops some. Clone size and the V and J calls come from that table; the DNA yielded D and trimming. The sample has 60,000 or so clones; approximately 80% are singletons. The J gene is TRBJ1-2, the V gene TRBV29-1, with unresolved D. The sequencing input was peripheral blood. This sequence originates from a human donor in a cohort sampled during active COVID-19. The CDR3 nucleotides read TGCAGCGTTGGGGAGTCCTATGGCTACACCTTC. Translation gives CSVGESYGYTF.